The present T cell receptor (beta chain) was sequenced within a study of cytomegalovirus exposure and HLA in healthy donors. Study-level background: Roughly 80 million unique TCRs from HLA-typed donors made up an early data release.

PCR amplification relied on 60 Vbeta primers (plus 13 Jbeta primers). Source study methods: Approximately 73 million unique TCR beta chains, roughly 11 million shared, were counted in a later analysis. Some clones are missing from TCRdb's copy, which holds only in-frame ones; the method was immunoSEQ multiplex PCR. That table supplies the V and J calls and clone size; D and trimming were determined from the DNA. The table shows 82,000 or so clones, with around 70% occurring only once. Findings of the study overall: Accurate prediction of most subjects' HLA-A and HLA-B alleles from TCR beta sequences was reported. With high specificity and sensitivity, the classifier reportedly diagnosed cytomegalovirus status.

This CDR3 spans 18 amino acids. CDR1 and CDR2 from the germline V gene are MGHDK and SYGVNS. With 6 bases clipped from V and 5 bases from J, the junction kept 20 bases outside the gene matches. Note on this clone: Its antigen is not identified.

This TCR came from a woman in her 50s in good health and CMV-seropositive. What was sequenced was PBMCs. The V call is TRBV25-1, the J call TRBJ2-5; 8 bases are a match to TRBD2. CDR3 DNA sequence: TGTGCCAGCAGCGAAGGGCTAGTAATCGGGGGGGCGCGGGAGACCCAGTACTTC. It encodes CASSEGLVIGGARETQYF.